This passage covers 4 T cell receptor beta chains from one sample sequenced in a study of siplizumab effects on memory and regulatory T cells. Coculturing was carried out on the mixed lymphocyte reaction cells. It lasted about 6 days and was done at 37°C. Sequencing was performed with immunoSEQ multiplex PCR; in TCRdb, only in-frame clones are kept and a portion is missing. Altogether approximately 10,000 clones are present, around 40% being singletons, with the ten largest covering more than 6.5%. These receptors have no identified antigens. Sequencing input: CFSE-low (dividing) CD4+ T cells sorted from an allogeneic mixed lymphocyte reaction. The receptors here all came from a human donor in good health; the cells came from an allogeneic mixed lymphocyte reaction.

This clone has more than one count but fewer than ten. The chain has TRBV5-1 and TRBJ2-3; a possible D gene is TRBD1 (6 bases). The V gene lost 1 base and the J gene lost 5 bases, with 11 bases spanning the gap. Germline lookup yields CDR1 SGHRS and CDR2 YFSETQ. This CDR3 comprises 14 residues. CDR3 coding DNA: TGCGCCAGCAGCTTGAACCAGGGGATAGATACGCAGTATTTT. It translates to CASSLNQGIDTQYF.

The rearrangement joins TRBV10-3 to TRBJ1-2, with TRBD1 matching over 10 bases. Per germline, CDR1 ENHRY and CDR2 SYGVKD. The CDR3 is 14 amino acids. Unmatched junction bases numbered 11, after V lost 10 bases and J lost 6 bases. The CDR3: CATYPGQGIHGYTF. The CDR3 coding sequence is TGTGCCACCTACCCGGGACAGGGGATTCATGGCTACACCTTC.

The chain is built from TRBV7-3 and TRBJ1-2; D is perhaps TRBD1 (5 bases). The CDR3 is 14 residues long. CDR1 and CDR2 (germline): SGHTA, FQGTGA. Trimming cost V 0 bases and J 1 base, with 6 bases left between them. The CDR3 sequence is CASSLTGGNYGYTF. The CDR3 bases are TGTGCCAGCAGCTTAACTGGGGGTAACTATGGCTACACCTTC.

This clone was recorded a few times. The V gene is TRBV6-5, the J gene TRBJ1-5; tentatively, D is TRBD1 (6 bases). V was trimmed by 6 bases and J by 4 bases, leaving 16 bases between them. CDR3 length: 15 amino acids. Looked up from germline, CDR1 is MNHEY and CDR2 is SVGAGI. The CDR3 is CASSPSGVGNQPQHF. DNA for the CDR3: TGTGCCAGCAGCCCCTCAGGGGTTGGGAATCAGCCCCAGCATTTT.